The present T cell receptor beta chain was sequenced within a study of T-cell reconstitution after alpha-beta-depleted transplantation in children. Study conclusions and caveats: After transplant, at about two months, alpha-beta T cells were reportedly derived from several hundred expanded graft clones. Certain patients had high TCRbeta diversity at day 60, and it came from recipient T cells and thymic progenitors that survived. Fresh T-cell production supplied most of the T-cell counts and diversity seen one year after transplant.

Details on this clonotype: Its antigen is as yet unknown.

The TCRbeta library incorporated unique molecular identifiers. A single record per CDR3 protein comes from TCRdb applying MiXCR to the PCR reads. The sample consists of approximately 430,000 distinct CDR3 sequences, about 17% of them appearing once. The source of this sequence is a boy less than two years old who had a stem cell transplant for Wiskott-Aldrich syndrome, so the T cells may come from the graft donor. Sequences were derived from PBMCs, mostly from graft donor cells, sampled 360 days after TCRalphabeta/CD19-depleted stem cell transplant.

The CDR3 sequence is CASSQEAAGGPGEQFF. DNA for the CDR3: TGTGCCAGCAGCCAAGAGGCGGCGGGGGGACCGGGTGAGCAGTTCTTC. V is TRBV3-1 and J is TRBJ2-1, with 8 bases aligning to TRBD2. After removal of 0 bases from V and 9 bases from J, the junction contained 10 bases not matched to a gene. CDR3 length: 16 residues. CDR1 and CDR2 from the germline V gene are LGHDT and YNNKEL (reference sequence).